This TCR beta chain came from a study of identical twins' blood T cells (dated by TCRdb to the early 2010s). Background for the entire study: About 50 million Illumina reads were obtained across around twelve libraries, of which six were alpha-chain libraries and six were beta-chain libraries. The study compared TCR alpha and beta chain repertoires of three pairs of monozygous twins using next-generation sequencing to assess genetic influence on repertoire formation. Paper-wide results and their limitations: Independent studies were stated to be required to validate the proposed role of the TCRalpha J segment in MHC recognition during thymic selection. The number of CDR3 clonotypes shared between two donors was mainly determined by the product of the cloneset sizes of the two donors, and no clear deviation from this trend was shown by twins. Environmental influences could not be excluded as an explanation for twin similarity, since twins were reared together. Twin pairs were reported to be markedly more alike in V gene usage than unrelated donors were, even when looking at non-selected out-of-frame TCRbeta clonotypes. Among the most abundant TCRbeta clonotypes, each donor shared more CDR3 sequences with her twin than with unrelated donors.

Library construction relied on 5' RACE. Instrument used: Illumina Genome Analyzer IIx. RNA-based TCR cDNA libraries were prepared by a previously described protocol with several modifications. Sample-specific barcodes were introduced on both ends of each TCR cDNA library during cDNA synthesis and amplification to prevent cross-contamination. Concerning the study's data processing: Between about 90,000 and nearly 500,000 clonotypes were identified per individual, and roughly 2 to 3.6 million CDR3-containing reads were obtained per library. Reads carrying improper barcode index combinations were removed, after which the MiTCR software was used to build a cloneset for each library. While assembling CDR3 clonotypes, MiTCR filtered or rescued low-quality reads and corrected PCR and sequencing errors. Artificial out-of-frame clonotypes were removed by being mapped to in-frame sequences, with one indel in the CDR3 allowed. Similarity of V and J gene usage between donors was measured as Jensen-Shannon divergence divided by mean entropy. TCRdb reran the public reads through fastp at Q25 and MiXCR, keeping productive beta chains. Records with the same CDR3 protein are collapsed into one entry carrying the most frequent genes and DNA. TCRdb's processing, not the authors', yielded these V and J calls. This sample lists 350,000 to 450,000 distinct CDR3 sequences; under 30% were detected once. Roughly 6.1% of the sample is taken by the ten largest.

This clonotype was picked up many times. It has no known antigen specificity. Base qualities are missing; no much larger clone stands one base away. CDR1 and CDR2 were assigned from the germline V gene as SNHLY and FYNNEI. The CDR3 contains 15 residues, cysteine and phenylalanine counted. Just the 45-base CDR3 DNA is kept, in frame starting at base 1. V is cut back by 7 bases and J by 4 bases, with 9 bases in the junction unmatched. The donors were six healthy women who made up three monozygous twin pairs. All three twin pairs had been reared together, and it was thought likely that the same infectious agents and vaccines had been met by these twin pairs. TCR cDNA libraries were prepared from RNA that had been isolated from peripheral blood mononuclear cells.

The rearranged segments are TRBV2 and TRBJ2-2, with 7 bases matching TRBD1. Sequenced: PBMCs. This sequence originates from a woman aged 18 to 55 in good health. The DNA is TGTGCCAGCACCGTTGACAGGGTTGCCACCGGGGAGCTGTTTTTT. Translated, it reads CASTVDRVATGELFF.